The present T cell receptor beta chain was sequenced within a study of T cell repertoires in cytomegalovirus infection. Study-wide background: Public TCR beta signatures provided an indication of both CMV infection and a matching HLA type.

Turning to this clonotype: Its antigen is undetermined.

TCRdb processed the reads anew with MiXCR; each CDR3 protein has one entry. In the table there are 500,000 to 600,000 distinct CDR3 sequences, 15% to 20% of which are singletons. Findings and limits, study-wide: Dominating the ex vivo response were TCR beta clonotypes that were CMV-specific and HLA-C-restricted. Identification of carriers of CMV plus the relevant HLA was achieved through cumulative public TCR beta family frequency.

The CDR3 is 15 amino acids. Germline V gene data show CDR1 as MNHEY and CDR2 as SMNVEV (reference sequence). V shed 4 bases, J shed 3 bases, and the junction held 8 bases outside the gene matches. This chain connects TRBV27 to TRBJ1-2, with 7 nucleotides matching TRBD1. Sequenced sample: CD8+ T cells from PBMCs. The clonotype comes from a human donor in good health (CMV status not recorded). Some clones in this sample may be carry-over from other donors' samples. DNA of the CDR3: TGTGCCAGCAGTTCACGACAGGGTGATTACTATGGCTACACCTTC. Its protein is CASSSRQGDYYGYTF.